This entry is about one T cell receptor beta chain. The entry originates in a study of shared T cell receptors in the human thymus. Produced via immunoSEQ multiplex PCR; TCRdb's table is partial and in-frame only. The sample holds some 640,000 clones; approximately 87% are singletons and the top ten take over 0.008%. CDR3 length equals 13 residues. With 6 bases removed from V and 6 bases from J, the gap between germline ends came to 15 bases. Germline V gene sequence: CDR1 ENHRY, CDR2 SYGVKD. This sample was shared with a second study, whose subject was human thymus T cells. That source adds: An apparent bias in V and J gene usage was seen in thymic and blood repertoires.

The sequence was collected from a boy under two years old with a congenital heart defect. The V call is TRBV10-3, the J call TRBJ2-7, with D maybe TRBD1 (5 bases). Source material: thymocytes. In DNA form, the CDR3 reads TGTGCCATCAGCCCGGACATCAACTCCGAGCAGTACTTC. Its translation is CAISPDINSEQYF.